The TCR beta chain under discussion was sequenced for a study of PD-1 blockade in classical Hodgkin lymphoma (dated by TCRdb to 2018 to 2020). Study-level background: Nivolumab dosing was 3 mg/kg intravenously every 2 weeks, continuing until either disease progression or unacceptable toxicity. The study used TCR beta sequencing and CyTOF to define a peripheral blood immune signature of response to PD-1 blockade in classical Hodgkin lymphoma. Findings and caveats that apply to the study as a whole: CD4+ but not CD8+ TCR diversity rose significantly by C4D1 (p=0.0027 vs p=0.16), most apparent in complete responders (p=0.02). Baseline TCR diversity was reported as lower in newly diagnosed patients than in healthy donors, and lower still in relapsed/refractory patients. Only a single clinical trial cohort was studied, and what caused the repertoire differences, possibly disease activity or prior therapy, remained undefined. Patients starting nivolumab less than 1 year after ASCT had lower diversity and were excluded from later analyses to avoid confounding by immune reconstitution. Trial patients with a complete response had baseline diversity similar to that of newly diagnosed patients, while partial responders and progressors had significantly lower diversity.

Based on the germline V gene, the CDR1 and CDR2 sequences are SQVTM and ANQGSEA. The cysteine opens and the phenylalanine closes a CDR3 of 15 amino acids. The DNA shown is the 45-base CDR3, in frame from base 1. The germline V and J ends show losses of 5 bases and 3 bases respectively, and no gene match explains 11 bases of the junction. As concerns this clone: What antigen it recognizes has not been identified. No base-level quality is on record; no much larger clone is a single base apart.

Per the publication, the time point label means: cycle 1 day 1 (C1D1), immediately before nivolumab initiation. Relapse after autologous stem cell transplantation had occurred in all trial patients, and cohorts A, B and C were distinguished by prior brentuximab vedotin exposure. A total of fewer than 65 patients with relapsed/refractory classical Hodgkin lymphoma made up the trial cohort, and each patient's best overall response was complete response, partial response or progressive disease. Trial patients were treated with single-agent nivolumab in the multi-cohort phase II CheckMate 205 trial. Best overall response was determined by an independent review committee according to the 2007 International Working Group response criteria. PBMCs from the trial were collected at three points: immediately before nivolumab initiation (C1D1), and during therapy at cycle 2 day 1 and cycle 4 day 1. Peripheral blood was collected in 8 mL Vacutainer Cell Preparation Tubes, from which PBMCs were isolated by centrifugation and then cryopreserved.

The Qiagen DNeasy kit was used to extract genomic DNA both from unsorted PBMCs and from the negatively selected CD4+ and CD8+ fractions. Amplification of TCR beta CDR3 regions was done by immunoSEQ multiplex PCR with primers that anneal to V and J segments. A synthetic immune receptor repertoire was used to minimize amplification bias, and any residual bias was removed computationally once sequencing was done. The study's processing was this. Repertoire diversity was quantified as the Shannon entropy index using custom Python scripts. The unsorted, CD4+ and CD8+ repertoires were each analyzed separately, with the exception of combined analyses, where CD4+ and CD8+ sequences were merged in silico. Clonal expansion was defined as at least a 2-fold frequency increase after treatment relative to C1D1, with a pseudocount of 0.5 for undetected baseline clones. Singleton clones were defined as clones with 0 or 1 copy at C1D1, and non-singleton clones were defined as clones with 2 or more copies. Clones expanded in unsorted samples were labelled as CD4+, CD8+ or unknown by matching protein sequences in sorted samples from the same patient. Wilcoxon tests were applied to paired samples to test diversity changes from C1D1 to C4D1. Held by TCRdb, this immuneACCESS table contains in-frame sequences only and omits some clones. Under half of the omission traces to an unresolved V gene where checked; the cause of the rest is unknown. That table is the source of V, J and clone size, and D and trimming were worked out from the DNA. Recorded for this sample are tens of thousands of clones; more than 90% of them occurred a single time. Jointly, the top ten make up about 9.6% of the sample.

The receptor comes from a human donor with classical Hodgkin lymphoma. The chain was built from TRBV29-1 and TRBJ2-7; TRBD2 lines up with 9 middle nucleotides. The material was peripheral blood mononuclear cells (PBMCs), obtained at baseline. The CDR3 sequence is CSVNLAGPRGYEQYF. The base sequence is TGCAGCGTTAACCTAGCGGGGCCTCGAGGCTACGAGCAGTACTTC.